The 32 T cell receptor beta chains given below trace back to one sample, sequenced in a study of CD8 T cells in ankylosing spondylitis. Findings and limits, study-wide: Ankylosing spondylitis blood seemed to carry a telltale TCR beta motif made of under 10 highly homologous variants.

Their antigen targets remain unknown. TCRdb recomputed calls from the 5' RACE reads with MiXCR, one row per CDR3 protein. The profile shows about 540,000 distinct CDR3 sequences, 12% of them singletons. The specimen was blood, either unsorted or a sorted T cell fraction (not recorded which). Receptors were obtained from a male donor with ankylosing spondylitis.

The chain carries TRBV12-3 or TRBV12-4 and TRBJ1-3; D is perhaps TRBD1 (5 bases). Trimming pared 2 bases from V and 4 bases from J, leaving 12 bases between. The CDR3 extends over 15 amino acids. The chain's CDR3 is CASSLFGGAGNTIYF. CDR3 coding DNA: TGTGCCAGCAGTTTATTCGGGGGTGCCGGAAACACCATATATTTT.

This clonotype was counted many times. This chain's CDR3 is CASSLITGGNQPQHF. In DNA form, the CDR3 reads TGTGCCAGCAGCTTGATAACGGGGGGTAATCAGCCCCAGCATTTT. The chain is built from TRBV5-8 and TRBJ1-5; tentatively, D is TRBD1 (5 bases). The germline V gene encodes CDR1 SGHTS and CDR2 YDEGEE. The CDR3 length is 15 residues. Trimming shortened V by 1 base and J by 4 bases, and 12 bases separated the two germline ends.

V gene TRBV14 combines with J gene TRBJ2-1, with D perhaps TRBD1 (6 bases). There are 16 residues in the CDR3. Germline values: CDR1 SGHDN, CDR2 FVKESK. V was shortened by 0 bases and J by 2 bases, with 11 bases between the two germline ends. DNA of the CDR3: TGTGCCAGCAGCCAAGATCCAGGGGTTGCCTACAATGAGCAGTTCTTC. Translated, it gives CASSQDPGVAYNEQFF.

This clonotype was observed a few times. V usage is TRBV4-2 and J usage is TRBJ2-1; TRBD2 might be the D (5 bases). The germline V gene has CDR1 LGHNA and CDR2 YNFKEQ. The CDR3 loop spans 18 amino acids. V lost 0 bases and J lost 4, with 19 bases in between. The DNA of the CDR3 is TGTGCCAGCAGCCAAGACCCCCCAGCGGAGACCCCGTACAATGAGCAGTTCTTC. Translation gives CASSQDPPAETPYNEQFF.

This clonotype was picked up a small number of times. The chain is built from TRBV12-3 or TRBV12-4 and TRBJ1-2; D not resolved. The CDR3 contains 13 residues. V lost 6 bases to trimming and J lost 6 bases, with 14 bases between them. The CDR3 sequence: CASSPDRIHGYTF. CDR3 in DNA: TGTGCCAGCAGCCCTGACCGCATTCATGGCTACACCTTC.

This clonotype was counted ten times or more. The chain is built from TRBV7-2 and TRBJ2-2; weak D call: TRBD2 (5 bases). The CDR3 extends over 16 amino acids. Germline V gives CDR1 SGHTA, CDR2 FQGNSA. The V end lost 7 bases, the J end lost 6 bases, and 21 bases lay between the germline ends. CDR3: CASTSQRLGMAGELFF. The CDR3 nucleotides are TGTGCCAGCACCTCGCAGCGGTTGGGGATGGCCGGGGAGCTGTTTTTT.

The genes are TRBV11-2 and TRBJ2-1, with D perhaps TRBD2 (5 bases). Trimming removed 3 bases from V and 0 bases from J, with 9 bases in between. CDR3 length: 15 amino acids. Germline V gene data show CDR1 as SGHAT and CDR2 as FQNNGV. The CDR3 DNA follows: TGTGCCAGCAGCTTCCACCGGGGCTCCTACAATGAGCAGTTCTTC. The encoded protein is CASSFHRGSYNEQFF.

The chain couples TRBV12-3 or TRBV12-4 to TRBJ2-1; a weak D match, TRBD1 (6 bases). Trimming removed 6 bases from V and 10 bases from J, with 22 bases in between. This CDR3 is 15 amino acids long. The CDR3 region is CASSLQPQGPSEQFF. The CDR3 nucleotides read TGTGCCAGCAGCCTCCAGCCGCAGGGGCCAAGCGAGCAGTTCTTC.

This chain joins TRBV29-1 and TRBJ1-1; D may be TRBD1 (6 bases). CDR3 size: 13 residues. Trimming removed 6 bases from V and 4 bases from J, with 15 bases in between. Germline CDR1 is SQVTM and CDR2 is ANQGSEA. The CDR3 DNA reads TGCAGCGTGGGAACAGGGAGGTTCACTGAAGCTTTCTTT. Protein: CSVGTGRFTEAFF. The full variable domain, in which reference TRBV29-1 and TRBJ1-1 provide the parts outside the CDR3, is SAVISQKPSRDICQRGTSLTIQCQVDSQVTMMFWYRQQPGQSLTLIATANQGSEATYESGFVIDKFPISRPNLTFSTLTVSNMSPEDSSIYLCSVGTGRFTEAFFGQGTRLTVV.

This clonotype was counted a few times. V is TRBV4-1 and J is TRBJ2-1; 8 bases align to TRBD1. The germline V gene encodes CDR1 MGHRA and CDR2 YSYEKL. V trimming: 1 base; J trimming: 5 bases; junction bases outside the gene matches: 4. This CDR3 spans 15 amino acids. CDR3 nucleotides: TGCGCCAGCAGCCAAGTCCGGGACAGGAACAATGAGCAGTTCTTC. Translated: CASSQVRDRNNEQFF.

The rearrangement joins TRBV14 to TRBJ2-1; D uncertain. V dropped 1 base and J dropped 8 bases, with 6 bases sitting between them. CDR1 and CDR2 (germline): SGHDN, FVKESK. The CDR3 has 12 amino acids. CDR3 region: CASSQVRHEQFF. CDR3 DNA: TGTGCCAGCAGCCAAGTTAGGCATGAGCAGTTCTTC.

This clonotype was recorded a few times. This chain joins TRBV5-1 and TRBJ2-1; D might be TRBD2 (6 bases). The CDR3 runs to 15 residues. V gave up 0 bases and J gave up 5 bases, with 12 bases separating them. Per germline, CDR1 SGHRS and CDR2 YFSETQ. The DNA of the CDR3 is TGCGCCAGCAGCTTGGGGGCGACTAGAAACAATGAGCAGTTCTTC. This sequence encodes CASSLGATRNNEQFF.

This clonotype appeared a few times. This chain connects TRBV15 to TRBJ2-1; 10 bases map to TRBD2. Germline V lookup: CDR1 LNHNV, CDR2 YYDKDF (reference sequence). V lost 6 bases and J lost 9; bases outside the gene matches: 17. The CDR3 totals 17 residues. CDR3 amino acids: CATRTNSRAGGPREQFF. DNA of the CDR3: TGTGCCACCAGAACGAATTCTAGAGCGGGAGGGCCACGTGAGCAGTTCTTC. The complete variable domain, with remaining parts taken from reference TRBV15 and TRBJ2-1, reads DAMVIQNPRYQVTQFGKPVTLSCSQTLNHNVMYWYQQKSSQAPKLLFHYYDKDFNNEADTPDNFQSRRPNTSFCFLDIRSPGLGDTAMYLCATRTNSRAGGPREQFFGPGTRLTVL.

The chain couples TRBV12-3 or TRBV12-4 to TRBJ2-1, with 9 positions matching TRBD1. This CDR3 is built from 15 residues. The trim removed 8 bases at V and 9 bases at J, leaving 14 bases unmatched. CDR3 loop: CASRKTGQGSGEQFF. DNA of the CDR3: TGTGCCAGCCGCAAAACGGGACAGGGTAGTGGTGAGCAGTTCTTC.

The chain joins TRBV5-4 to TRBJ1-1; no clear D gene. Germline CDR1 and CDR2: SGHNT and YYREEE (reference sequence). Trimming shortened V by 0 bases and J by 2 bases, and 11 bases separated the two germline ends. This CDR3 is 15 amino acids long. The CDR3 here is CASSLEGIINTEAFF. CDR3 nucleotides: TGTGCCAGCAGCTTGGAAGGGATTATAAACACTGAAGCTTTCTTT.

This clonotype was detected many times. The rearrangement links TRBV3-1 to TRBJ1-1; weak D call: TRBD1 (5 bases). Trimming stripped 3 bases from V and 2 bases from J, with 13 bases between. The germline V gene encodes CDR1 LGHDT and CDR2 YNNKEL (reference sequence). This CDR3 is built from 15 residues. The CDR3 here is CASSHSGGTNTEAFF. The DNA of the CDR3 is TGTGCCAGCAGCCATTCCGGAGGGACTAACACTGAAGCTTTCTTT.

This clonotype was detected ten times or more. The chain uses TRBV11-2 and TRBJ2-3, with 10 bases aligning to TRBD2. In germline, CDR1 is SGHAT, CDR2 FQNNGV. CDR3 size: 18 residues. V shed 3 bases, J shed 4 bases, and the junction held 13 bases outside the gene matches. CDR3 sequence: CASSFLLGLARDPDTQYF. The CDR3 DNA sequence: TGTGCCAGCAGCTTCCTTTTGGGACTAGCGCGAGACCCAGATACGCAGTATTTT.

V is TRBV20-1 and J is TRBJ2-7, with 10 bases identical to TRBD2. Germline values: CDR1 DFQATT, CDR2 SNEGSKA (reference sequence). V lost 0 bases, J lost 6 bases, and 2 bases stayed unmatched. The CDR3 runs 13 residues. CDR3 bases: TGCAGTGCTAGAGAAGCGGGAGGGCCCGAGCAGTACGTC. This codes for CSAREAGGPEQYV.

The CDR3 sequence: CASSVGTGRSGANVLTF. As DNA, the CDR3 is TGTGCCAGCAGTGTTGGTACAGGGCGCTCTGGGGCCAACGTCCTGACTTTC. This chain links TRBV27 with TRBJ2-6; D perhaps matches TRBD1 (6 bases). With 5 bases removed from V and 0 bases from J, the gap between germline ends came to 14 bases. CDR3 size: 17 residues. The germline gives CDR1 MNHEY, CDR2 SMNVEV (reference sequence).

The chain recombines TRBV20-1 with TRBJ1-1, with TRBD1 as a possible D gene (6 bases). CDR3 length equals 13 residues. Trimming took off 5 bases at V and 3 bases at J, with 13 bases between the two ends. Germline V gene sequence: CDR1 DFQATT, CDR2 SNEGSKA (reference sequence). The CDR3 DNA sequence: TGCAGTGCTCGCCCGGGACAAGACACTGAAGCTTTCTTT. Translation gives CSARPGQDTEAFF.

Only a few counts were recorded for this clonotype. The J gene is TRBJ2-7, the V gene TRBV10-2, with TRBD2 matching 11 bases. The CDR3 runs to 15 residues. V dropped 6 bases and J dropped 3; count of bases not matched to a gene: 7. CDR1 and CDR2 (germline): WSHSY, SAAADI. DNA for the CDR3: TGCGCCAGCAGAGTCGGGACTAGCGGACTCTACGAGCAGTACTTC. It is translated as CASRVGTSGLYEQYF.

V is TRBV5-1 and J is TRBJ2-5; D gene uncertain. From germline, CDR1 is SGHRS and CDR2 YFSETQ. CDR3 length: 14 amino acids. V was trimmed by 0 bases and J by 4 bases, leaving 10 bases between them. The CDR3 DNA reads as TGCGCCAGCAGCTTGGGTGACGGCCTAGAGACCCAGTACTTC. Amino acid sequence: CASSLGDGLETQYF.

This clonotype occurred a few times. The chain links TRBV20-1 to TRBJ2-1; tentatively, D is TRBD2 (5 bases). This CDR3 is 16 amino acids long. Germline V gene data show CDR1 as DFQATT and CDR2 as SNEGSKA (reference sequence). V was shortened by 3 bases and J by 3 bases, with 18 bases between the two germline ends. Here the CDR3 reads CSASPHAADFYNEQFF. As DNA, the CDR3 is TGCAGTGCTAGTCCCCATGCGGCGGACTTCTACAATGAGCAGTTCTTC.

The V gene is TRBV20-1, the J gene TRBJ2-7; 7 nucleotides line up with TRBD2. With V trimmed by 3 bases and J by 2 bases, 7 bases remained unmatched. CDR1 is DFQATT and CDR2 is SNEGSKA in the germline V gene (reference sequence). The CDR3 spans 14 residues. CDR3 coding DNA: TGCAGTGCTAGTAGAATAGCGGGCGCCTACGAGCAGTACTTC. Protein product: CSASRIAGAYEQYF.

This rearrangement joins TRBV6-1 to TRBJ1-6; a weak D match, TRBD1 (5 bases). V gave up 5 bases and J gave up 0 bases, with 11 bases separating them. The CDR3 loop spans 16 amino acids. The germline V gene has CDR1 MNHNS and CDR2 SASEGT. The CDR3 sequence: CASSPGLNSYNSPLHF. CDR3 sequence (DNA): TGTGCCAGCAGTCCAGGGCTGAACTCCTATAATTCACCCCTCCACTTT.

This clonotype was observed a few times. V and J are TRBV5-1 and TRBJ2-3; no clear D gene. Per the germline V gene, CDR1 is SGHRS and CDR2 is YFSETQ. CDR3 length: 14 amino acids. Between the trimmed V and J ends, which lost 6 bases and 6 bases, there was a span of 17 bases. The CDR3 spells CASNFAQKGDTQYF. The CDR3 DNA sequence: TGCGCCAGCAACTTTGCCCAGAAAGGGGATACGCAGTATTTT.

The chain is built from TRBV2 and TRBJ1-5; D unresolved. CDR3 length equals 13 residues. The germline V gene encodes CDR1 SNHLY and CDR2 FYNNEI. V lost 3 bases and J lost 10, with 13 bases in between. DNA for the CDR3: TGTGCCAGCAGTGATTTCCCAGCGGCTCCCCAGCATTTT. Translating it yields CASSDFPAAPQHF.

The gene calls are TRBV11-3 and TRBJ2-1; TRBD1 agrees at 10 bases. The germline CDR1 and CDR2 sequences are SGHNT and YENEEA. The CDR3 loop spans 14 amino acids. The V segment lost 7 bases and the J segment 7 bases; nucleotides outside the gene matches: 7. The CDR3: CASNHRDRGNEQFF. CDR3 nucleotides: TGTGCCAGCAACCACCGGGACAGGGGTAATGAGCAGTTCTTC.

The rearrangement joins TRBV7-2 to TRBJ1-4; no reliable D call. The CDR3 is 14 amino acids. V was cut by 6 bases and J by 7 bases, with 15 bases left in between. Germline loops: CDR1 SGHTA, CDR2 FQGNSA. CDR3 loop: CASSPNGRFEKLFF. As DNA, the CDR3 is TGTGCCAGCAGTCCGAATGGGCGCTTTGAAAAACTGTTTTTT.

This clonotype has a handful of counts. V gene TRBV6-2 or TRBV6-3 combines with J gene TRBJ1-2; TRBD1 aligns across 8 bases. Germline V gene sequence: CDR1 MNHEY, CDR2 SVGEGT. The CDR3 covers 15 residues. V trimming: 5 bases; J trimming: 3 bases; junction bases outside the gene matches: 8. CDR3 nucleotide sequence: TGTGCCAGCAGTCCGACAGGGGTGCTTGACTATGGCTACACCTTC. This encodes CASSPTGVLDYGYTF.

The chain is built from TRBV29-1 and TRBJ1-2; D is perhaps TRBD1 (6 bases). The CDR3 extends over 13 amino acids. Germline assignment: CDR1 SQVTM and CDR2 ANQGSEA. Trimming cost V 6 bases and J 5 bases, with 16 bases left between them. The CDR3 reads CSVENRVKYGYTF. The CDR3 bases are TGCAGCGTAGAAAACAGGGTGAAATATGGCTACACCTTC.

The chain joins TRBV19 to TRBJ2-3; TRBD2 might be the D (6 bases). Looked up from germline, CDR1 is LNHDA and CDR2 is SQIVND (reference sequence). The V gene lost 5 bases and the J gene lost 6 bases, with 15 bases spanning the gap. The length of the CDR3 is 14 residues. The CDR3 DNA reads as TGTGCCAGTAGTTCGGACTACTACTCGGATACGCAGTATTTT. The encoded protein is CASSSDYYSDTQYF.